A single sample is the source of the 8 T cell receptor beta chains below, sequenced in a study of T-cell memory formation after mild COVID-19. Each CDR3 protein is one row after TCRdb ran MiXCR on the 5' RACE reads. The sample shows over 400,000 distinct CDR3 sequences, less than 25% of them seen only once. Material: PBMCs or a T cell subset sorted from them (not recorded which). The receptors shown here come from an adult woman who had mild COVID-19 (a few samples of this study predate the infection). Cell type and time point are not known.

The chain's CDR3 is CASSPIGGYSSYEQYF. CDR3 bases: TGTGCCAGCAGCCCGATAGGCGGCTATAGCTCCTACGAGCAGTACTTC. This chain joins TRBV7-9 and TRBJ2-7; D not certain. CDR3 size: 16 residues. The V and J ends lost 5 bases and 0 bases respectively, with 17 bases between them. Germline assignment: CDR1 SEHNR and CDR2 FQNEAQ (reference sequence).

CDR3 sequence (DNA): TGCGCCAGCAGCTATATAGCGTATACCAACACCGGGGAGCTGTTTTTT. Its protein product is CASSYIAYTNTGELFF. This rearrangement joins TRBV4-3 to TRBJ2-2; D might be TRBD2 (5 bases). V was cut by 5 bases and J by 2 bases, with 15 bases left in between. Germline loops: CDR1 LGHNA, CDR2 YSLEER. The CDR3 totals 16 residues.

The genes are TRBV11-2 and TRBJ1-2, with 8 bases aligning to TRBD1. This CDR3 is built from 16 residues. CDR1 and CDR2 from the germline V gene are SGHAT and FQNNGV. V lost 5 bases and J lost 0; bases outside the gene matches: 8. CDR3 amino acids: CASSNPGQVANYGYTF. The CDR3 DNA sequence: TGTGCCAGCAGCAATCCGGGACAGGTAGCTAACTATGGCTACACCTTC.

The chain carries TRBV11-3 and TRBJ2-3, with 7 positions matching TRBD1. Germline-derived CDR1 and CDR2 are SGHNT and YENEEA. There are 15 residues in the CDR3. J lost 2 bases, V lost 2 bases, and 4 bases had no gene match. As DNA, the CDR3 is TGTGCCAGCAGCTTAAGACAGGGTCACACAGATACGCAGTATTTT. Protein sequence: CASSLRQGHTDTQYF.

The chain couples TRBV6-2 or TRBV6-3 to TRBJ2-7; D tentatively fits TRBD1 or TRBD2 (6 bases each). Germline CDR1 MNHEY, CDR2 SVGEGT. The CDR3 has 16 amino acids. Trimming pared 5 bases from V and 3 bases from J, leaving 20 bases between. The CDR3 protein is CASSIGDRRDLYEQYF. The CDR3 region has the DNA TGTGCCAGCAGTATCGGCGACAGGAGGGACCTCTACGAGCAGTACTTC.

Ten or more counts support this clonotype. The rearrangement links TRBV7-2 to TRBJ2-3; TRBD2 agrees at 12 bases. CDR1 and CDR2 (germline): SGHTA, FQGNSA. CDR3 length equals 16 residues. Unmatched junction bases numbered 4, after V lost 4 bases and J lost 2 bases. CDR3 DNA sequence: TGTGCCAGCAGCTCGGGACTAGCGGGCTACACAGATACGCAGTATTTT. This encodes CASSSGLAGYTDTQYF.

V usage is TRBV25-1 and J usage is TRBJ2-2; 8 bases line up with TRBD2. J was trimmed by 6 bases and V by 3 bases; bases with no gene match: 6. The CDR3 runs to 15 residues. Germline CDR1 is MGHDK and CDR2 is SYGVNS. The CDR3 spells CASSDLAGTPGELFF. The CDR3 nucleotides are TGTGCCAGCAGTGATTTAGCGGGGACACCCGGGGAGCTGTTTTTT.

This chain connects TRBV24-1 to TRBJ2-1; 10 bases fit TRBD2. Germline V CDR1 and CDR2: KGHDR, SFDVKD. The CDR3 totals 18 residues. V shed 2 bases, J shed 8 bases, and the junction held 14 bases outside the gene matches. CDR3 in DNA: TGTGCCACCAGTGATTGGACAACTAGCGGGATTAACGCGGATGAGCAGTTCTTC. The encoded protein is CATSDWTTSGINADEQFF.